The rows below give T cell receptor beta chains drawn from one sample of a study of cytomegalovirus exposure and HLA in healthy donors. TCRdb keeps only in-frame clones here, not all; method: immunoSEQ multiplex PCR. The table records 150,000 to 250,000 clones, roughly 88% of them present only once. The sequenced material came from PBMCs. The receptors come from a woman in her 30s in good health and CMV-seropositive. Each CDR3 is given with its conserved first and last residue. A D gene is named only where the DNA matches it firmly. Some rows have no size entry. The others give once, few or many, or a class for an expanded clone.

size | J | V | D | DNA | CDR3
- | TRBJ1-1 | TRBV11-3 | - | TGTGCCAGCAGCTCCGGGTCCCCGACGGACACTGAAGCTTTCTTT | CASSSGSPTDTEAFF
once | TRBJ2-7 | TRBV2 | TRBD1 | TGTGCCAGAAGCCGGGACAGGAGTTACGAGCAGTACTTC | CARSRDRSYEQYF
- | TRBJ1-4 | TRBV5-1 | - | TGCGCCAGCAGCTTGAACTCTGTAGCGTCAACTAATGAAAAACTGTTTTTT | CASSLNSVASTNEKLFF
- | TRBJ2-3 | TRBV6-5 | - | TGTGCCAGCAGTTGGGAGCGGACAGATACGCAGTATTTT | CASSWERTDTQYF
- | TRBJ2-3 | TRBV27 | - | TGTGCCAGCAGTTTAGGTGGGAGACCTAGCACAGATACGCAGTATTTT | CASSLGGRPSTDTQYF
- | TRBJ2-3 | TRBV7-3 | TRBD2 | TGTGCCAGCAGCTTATCGGGCGGGAGATCAGATACGCAGTATTTT | CASSLSGGRSDTQYF
- | TRBJ2-7 | TRBV5-1 | - | TGCGCCAGCAGCTTGATGCTAGCGAGCTACGAGCAGTACTTC | CASSLMLASYEQYF
- | TRBJ2-7 | TRBV7-9 | TRBD2 | TGTGCCAGCAGCCCGGGACTAGCGGGTCCATCCTCCTACGAGCAGTACTTC | CASSPGLAGPSSYEQYF
- | TRBJ1-2 | TRBV29-1 | - | TGCAGCGTTGGGCGGGGGTCAGGCTATGGCTACACCTTC | CSVGRGSGYGYTF
- | TRBJ1-4 | TRBV19 | TRBD1 | TGTGCCAGTAGTCCCGGGGCAGGGGGCCTCTATGAAAAACTGTTTTTT | CASSPGAGGLYEKLFF
- | TRBJ2-2 | TRBV6-1 | TRBD2 | TGTGCCAGCAGCGAGCTACTAGCGGGCACCGGGGAGCTGTTTTTT | CASSELLAGTGELFF
- | TRBJ1-2 | TRBV19 | - | TGTGCCAGTAGTGTTTCTATTGGTAACTATGGCTACACCTTC | CASSVSIGNYGYTF
few | TRBJ1-2 | TRBV30 | TRBD1 | TGTGCCTGGAGTGTAAGGGGAGACAGGGGGCGACCCCATAACTATGGCTACACCTTC | CAWSVRGDRGRPHNYGYTF
few | TRBJ2-7 | TRBV25-1 | - | TGTGCCAGCAGTGAATCCACAGGAAGCTACGAGCAGTACTTC | CASSESTGSYEQYF
- | TRBJ2-1 | TRBV20-1 | TRBD2 | TGCATGCCTAGCGGGTACAATGAGCAGTTCTTC | CMPSGYNEQFF
- | TRBJ2-2 | TRBV11-3 | - | TGTGCCAGCAGCTTAGGGCAGGGCAGAAGGGGGAGAACCGGGGAGCTGTTTTTT | CASSLGQGRRGRTGELFF
- | TRBJ1-1 | TRBV29-1 | - | TGCAGCGTTCTCCGCGCTACCACTAGCAAGGGTGAAGCTTTCTTT | CSVLRATTSKGEAFF
few | TRBJ1-1 | TRBV5-1 | - | TGCGCCAGCAGCTTGGCCTCCGTAGACACTGAAGCTTTCTTT | CASSLASVDTEAFF
- | TRBJ2-1 | TRBV11-2 | - | TGTGCCAGCAGCGTAAGAGGGTACTACAATGAGCAGTTCTTC | CASSVRGYYNEQFF
- | TRBJ2-7 | TRBV19 | TRBD2 | TGTGCCAGTAGCCCCGAACGGACTAGCGGGGGATACGAGCAGTACTTC | CASSPERTSGGYEQYF
- | TRBJ2-5 | TRBV27 | - | TGTGCCAGCAGTTTCAACACGCAAGAGACCCAGTACTTC | CASSFNTQETQYF
- | TRBJ2-7 | TRBV27 | - | TGTGCCAGCCGGTCGTTTAACCGGGATCTAACCTACGAGCAGTACTTC | CASRSFNRDLTYEQYF
- | TRBJ2-3 | TRBV5-1 | TRBD1 | TGCGCCAGCAGCTGGACAGGGGGCCAACCCACAGATACGCAGTATTTT | CASSWTGGQPTDTQYF
- | TRBJ1-5 | TRBV15 | - | TGTGCCACCAGCCTGGACAGTATGGCCCAGCATTTT | CATSLDSMAQHF
- | TRBJ2-1 | TRBV5-1 | TRBD2 | TGCGCCAGCAGCTTGTCCCCCCCCGGGAGGCCGATGAATGAGCAGTTCTTC | CASSLSPPGRPMNEQFF
once | TRBJ1-1 | TRBV25-1 | TRBD1 | TGTGCCAGCAGGAGGGACGACAGGGTAACTTTCTTT | CASRRDDRVTFF
- | TRBJ2-6 | TRBV7-9 | TRBD1 | TGTGCCAGCAGCTTACCAGGGGACAGCAACGTCCTGACTTTC | CASSLPGDSNVLTF
- | TRBJ1-2 | TRBV9 | - | TGTGCCAGCAGCACCAAACCTCGACAGGAACTCAATTATGGCTACACCTTC | CASSTKPRQELNYGYTF
- | TRBJ2-3 | TRBV5-1 | TRBD1 | TGCGCCAGCAGCTTCCGTGGAGGAGGGACAGGGTCAACCCCCACAGATACGCAGTATTTT | CASSFRGGGTGSTPTDTQYF
- | TRBJ1-2 | TRBV12-5 | TRBD1 | TGTGCTAGTGGTTTGGTACCAGGGGGCGCGTATGGCTACACCTTC | CASGLVPGGAYGYTF
- | TRBJ2-7 | TRBV28 | TRBD1 | TGTGCCAGCAGTCAGGGTGGGACAGGGGGCGTTTACGAGCAGTACTTC | CASSQGGTGGVYEQYF
- | TRBJ1-2 | TRBV2 | - | TGTGCCAGCAGTGAAGATGGCGGCTATGGCTACACCTTC | CASSEDGGYGYTF
many | TRBJ1-5 | TRBV7-8 | - | TGTGCCAGCAGCTTAGTTGGGGGGAGTGTTTCGCCCCAGCATTTT | CASSLVGGSVSPQHF
- | TRBJ1-1 | TRBV30 | - | TGTGCCTGGATGTTCTTCACTGAAGCTTTCTTT | CAWMFFTEAFF
- | TRBJ2-2 | TRBV5-1 | TRBD2 | TGCGCCAGCAGCTTGGCGGGGACTAGAGGCACCGGGGAGCTGTTTTTT | CASSLAGTRGTGELFF
many | TRBJ2-7 | TRBV4-1 | - | TGCGCCAGCAGCCAAGATCCGGGAACCTACGAGCAGTACTTC | CASSQDPGTYEQYF